Listed here are 22 T cell receptor beta chains from one sample, sequenced in a study of T cell repertoires in cytomegalovirus infection. No antigen is known for these receptors. TCRdb re-derived calls from the reads in MiXCR, one entry per CDR3 protein. The sample lists some 900,000 distinct CDR3 sequences; approximately 30% were seen once. The sequences come from cultured CD8+ T cells from PBMCs, collected from culture after CMV antigen stimulation. The receptor set was obtained from a human donor in good health (CMV status not recorded). Some clones in this sample may be carry-over from other donors' samples.

V gene TRBV6-2 or TRBV6-3 combines with J gene TRBJ1-1; the match to TRBD1 covers 10 bases. The length of the CDR3 is 16 residues. In germline, CDR1 is MNHEY, CDR2 SVGEGT. Trimming at V came to 5 bases and at J to 1 base, leaving 7 bases not matched to a gene. The CDR3 region has the DNA TGTGCCAGCAGTGACGACCGGGACAGGGGGAACACTGAAGCTTTCTTT. Encoded protein: CASSDDRDRGNTEAFF.

This clonotype was recorded a few times. This chain uses TRBV6-5 with TRBJ1-1; unclear D gene. From germline, CDR1 is MNHEY and CDR2 SVGAGI. V lost 0 bases, J lost 0 bases, and 14 bases lay in between. This CDR3 has 17 residues. The CDR3 here is CASSYSFIGPMNTEAFF. The CDR3 bases are TGTGCCAGCAGTTACTCGTTTATCGGGCCCATGAACACTGAAGCTTTCTTT.

This chain connects TRBV27 to TRBJ2-5; the D gene could be TRBD1 or TRBD2 (5 bases each). Trimming left V 1 base short and J 3 bases short, with 15 bases between. The V gene's germline CDR1 is MNHEY and CDR2 SMNVEV (reference sequence). This CDR3 comprises 16 residues. The CDR3 region has the DNA TGTGCCAGCAGTTTATTCTGGGGACCCGCCAAAGAGACCCAGTACTTC. It specifies CASSLFWGPAKETQYF.

The chain combines TRBV5-1 with TRBJ2-3; 8 bases match TRBD2. The ends lost 7 bases at V and 2 bases at J; junction bases unmatched: 9. The CDR3 has 15 amino acids. Germline CDR1 SGHRS, CDR2 YFSETQ. CDR3 amino acids: CASRQAGELTDTQYF. The CDR3 region has the DNA TGCGCCAGCCGTCAAGCGGGGGAGCTCACAGATACGCAGTATTTT.

This clonotype came up a few times. The V gene is TRBV9, the J gene TRBJ1-2; 12 nucleotides match TRBD1. Germline V CDR1 and CDR2: SGDLS, YYNGEE. V shed 6 bases, J shed 2 bases, and the junction held 11 bases outside the gene matches. The CDR3 covers 17 residues. CDR3 in amino acids: CASTLRGDRGQNYGYTF. The CDR3, as DNA: TGTGCCAGCACCCTTAGGGGGGACAGGGGGCAAAACTATGGCTACACCTTC.

This clonotype has a count of ten or more. This sequence joins TRBV7-8 and TRBJ1-1; unclear D gene. Per the germline V gene, CDR1 is SGHVS and CDR2 is FQNEAQ. V was clipped by 1 base and J by 4 bases, with 10 bases between them. The CDR3 runs to 14 residues. The DNA of the CDR3 is TGTGCCAGCAGCTTAGGATGGTCTGGCACTGAAGCTTTCTTT. It codes for CASSLGWSGTEAFF.

This clonotype turned up a few times. The chain couples TRBV9 to TRBJ1-3, with TRBD1 identical over 7 bases. Germline trimming cut 6 bases from V and 3 bases from J; bases unmatched to any gene: 15. This CDR3 spans 17 amino acids. Germline CDR1 is SGDLS and CDR2 is YYNGEE. CDR3 bases: TGTGCCAGCACTAAACGGGCCGGGACAGATTTTGGAAACACCATATATTTT. Residues: CASTKRAGTDFGNTIYF.

The chain recombines TRBV20-1 with TRBJ2-3; 10 bases map to TRBD2. This CDR3 comprises 17 residues. Per the germline V gene, CDR1 is DFQATT and CDR2 is SNEGSKA (reference sequence). J gave up 1 base and V 3 bases, and 10 bases lay outside the gene matches. The CDR3 loop is CSARRLAGDSGTDTQYF. Here the CDR3 DNA reads TGCAGTGCTAGGAGGCTAGCGGGAGACTCTGGCACAGATACGCAGTATTTT.

This chain uses TRBV6-5 with TRBJ2-7; no clear D gene. The germline gives CDR1 MNHEY, CDR2 SVGAGI. Trimming shortened V by 0 bases and J by 5 bases, and 8 bases separated the two germline ends. The CDR3 loop spans 13 amino acids. Here the CDR3 reads CASSYSNGNEQYF. CDR3 DNA: TGTGCCAGCAGTTACTCGAATGGTAACGAGCAGTACTTC.

The chain joins TRBV6-1 to TRBJ1-4, with D hard to call. There are 14 residues in the CDR3. Germline V gives CDR1 MNHNS, CDR2 SASEGT. V was clipped by 3 bases and J by 5 bases, with 10 bases between them. Here the CDR3 DNA reads TGTGCCAGCAGTGAGGACGTACTGAATGAAAAACTGTTTTTT. This translates into CASSEDVLNEKLFF.

This sequence joins TRBV4-2 and TRBJ2-7; D is undetermined. The CDR3 consists of 14 residues. CDR1 and CDR2 from the germline V gene are LGHNA and YNFKEQ. The CDR3 sequence: CASSQDHRPDNPDV. CDR3 DNA sequence: TGTGCCAGCAGCCAAGACCACCGACCAGACAACCCGGACGTC.

CDR3 residues: CATSRDHPGGNYNEQFF. DNA of the CDR3: TGTGCCACCAGCAGAGATCACCCGGGGGGCAACTACAATGAGCAGTTCTTC. This chain connects TRBV15 to TRBJ2-1; D might be TRBD2 (7 bases). The germline V gene has CDR1 LNHNV and CDR2 YYDKDF (reference sequence). The CDR3 spans 17 residues. The ends were cut back, 0 bases at V and 3 bases at J, with 15 bases in the middle. The whole variable domain, remainder taken from reference TRBV15 and TRBJ2-1, is DAMVIQNPRYQVTQFGKPVTLSCSQTLNHNVMYWYQQKSSQAPKLLFHYYDKDFNNEADTPDNFQSRRPNTSFCFLDIRSPGLGDTAMYLCATSRDHPGGNYNEQFFGPGTRLTVL.

The chain joins TRBV6-5 to TRBJ1-5; 9 positions match TRBD1. Germline-derived CDR1 and CDR2 are MNHEY and SVGAGI. CDR3 length equals 14 residues. V shed 6 bases and J 5 bases; nucleotides not matched to a gene: 5. The CDR3 bases are TGTGCCAGCAGGGGACAGGGAGGGGATCAGCCCCAGCATTTT. Encoded protein: CASRGQGGDQPQHF.

In its sample, this clonotype was seen a few times. J is TRBJ2-1 and V is TRBV6-1; D possibly corresponds to TRBD2 (5 bases). Between the trimmed V and J ends, which lost 5 bases and 9 bases, there was a span of 14 bases. CDR1 and CDR2 (germline): MNHNS, SASEGT. CDR3 length: 13 residues. The CDR3 loop reads CASSTASTGEQFF. For the CDR3, the DNA is TGTGCCAGCAGTACGGCTAGCACCGGTGAGCAGTTCTTC.

This clonotype was observed a few times. CDR3 DNA: TGTGCCAGCAGTGTCGGACAGGGTTATGGCTACACCTTC. Protein: CASSVGQGYGYTF. The chain joins TRBV9 to TRBJ1-2; 8 bases are a match to TRBD1. After removal of 5 bases from V and 5 bases from J, the junction contained 5 bases not matched to a gene. This CDR3 contains 13 residues. Germline V CDR1 and CDR2: SGDLS, YYNGEE.

The genes are TRBV6-5 and TRBJ1-1; 7 nucleotides line up with TRBD1. Per the germline V gene, CDR1 is MNHEY and CDR2 is SVGAGI. This CDR3 contains 18 residues. V was pared by 6 bases and J by 0 bases, with 16 bases of the junction left unmatched. In DNA form, the CDR3 reads TGTGCCAGCAGCCACGGGACAGTCCCCCGAAGTATGAACACTGAAGCTTTCTTT. Its protein is CASSHGTVPRSMNTEAFF.

The CDR3 here is CASSDDPNGNTEAFF. The CDR3 DNA is TGTGCCAGCAGCGATGATCCAAACGGGAACACTGAAGCTTTCTTT. The chain combines TRBV6-1 with TRBJ1-1, with D uncertain. Germline assignment: CDR1 MNHNS and CDR2 SASEGT. The CDR3 runs to 15 residues. Trimming took off 6 bases at V and 1 base at J, with 15 bases between the two ends.

This sequence joins TRBV10-3 and TRBJ2-2; either TRBD1 or TRBD2 may fit D (5 bases each). Between the trimmed V and J ends, which lost 3 bases and 0 bases, there was a span of 11 bases. The CDR3 covers 16 residues. CDR1 is ENHRY, CDR2 SYGVKD, per germline. CDR3 sequence: CAISESGGSNTGELFF. The CDR3 region has the DNA TGTGCCATCAGTGAAAGTGGGGGTTCGAACACCGGGGAGCTGTTTTTT.

This clonotype was detected only once. The V gene is TRBV7-9, the J gene TRBJ2-3; D gene unclear. Germline CDR1 reads SEHNR; CDR2 reads FQNEAQ (reference sequence). The CDR3 spans 11 residues. The CDR3 reads CAMLSTDTQYF. Here the CDR3 DNA reads TGTGCGATGCTTAGCACAGATACGCAGTATTTT.

This clonotype appeared a few times. CDR3 bases: TGTGCCAGCAGTGAAGACGGACAGATGGAACCTGAAGCTTTCTTT. Protein product: CASSEDGQMEPEAFF. The chain couples TRBV25-1 to TRBJ1-1, with a possible D match to TRBD1 (6 bases). CDR1 and CDR2 (germline): MGHDK, SYGVNS. The V gene lost 2 bases and the J gene lost 6 bases, with 16 bases spanning the gap. This CDR3 is 15 amino acids long.

CDR3 sequence: CASSFGGSSKQETQYF. The CDR3 coding sequence is TGCGCCAGCAGCTTCGGCGGATCCAGCAAACAAGAGACCCAGTACTTC. The chain links TRBV5-1 to TRBJ2-5; unclear D gene. CDR3 length: 16 residues. The V end was cut by 2 bases, the J end by 2 bases, with 16 bases between. Germline CDR1 is SGHRS and CDR2 is YFSETQ.

The rearrangement links TRBV7-9 to TRBJ1-6; the D is unclear. The CDR3 has 15 amino acids. Between the trimmed V and J ends, which lost 4 bases and 4 bases, there was a span of 11 bases. CDR1 is SEHNR and CDR2 is FQNEAQ in the germline V gene (reference sequence). The CDR3 DNA reads TGTGCCAGCAGCTACATGGACGGATATAATTCACCCCTCCACTTT. Translating it yields CASSYMDGYNSPLHF.